Described below is a single T cell receptor beta chain sequence and its context. No antigen is known for it. The sample is drawn from a study of blood T cells in healthy people across ages. Study-wide results and limits: Relative to aged donors, long-lived donors carried more naive CD4+ cells and displayed higher diversity.

Primers used in a second PCR of about 7 to 12 cycles were a sample-barcoded 5' primer and a J-beta primer mix. A single record per CDR3 protein comes from TCRdb applying MiXCR to the 5' RACE reads. The repertoire holds 890,000 or so distinct CDR3 sequences, with under 80% as singletons. Sequencing input: blood. The TCR was taken from a man under 40 in good health.

For the CDR3, the DNA is TGTGCCAGCAGTTTAGTGGGTAGCCGGGGAGTTGAGCAGTTCTTC. This gives the protein CASSLVGSRGVEQFF. This rearrangement joins TRBV12-3 or TRBV12-4 to TRBJ2-1; D perhaps matches TRBD2 (5 bases). The V end lost 1 base, the J end lost 9 bases, and 16 bases lay between the germline ends. The CDR3 sequence is 15 residues long.